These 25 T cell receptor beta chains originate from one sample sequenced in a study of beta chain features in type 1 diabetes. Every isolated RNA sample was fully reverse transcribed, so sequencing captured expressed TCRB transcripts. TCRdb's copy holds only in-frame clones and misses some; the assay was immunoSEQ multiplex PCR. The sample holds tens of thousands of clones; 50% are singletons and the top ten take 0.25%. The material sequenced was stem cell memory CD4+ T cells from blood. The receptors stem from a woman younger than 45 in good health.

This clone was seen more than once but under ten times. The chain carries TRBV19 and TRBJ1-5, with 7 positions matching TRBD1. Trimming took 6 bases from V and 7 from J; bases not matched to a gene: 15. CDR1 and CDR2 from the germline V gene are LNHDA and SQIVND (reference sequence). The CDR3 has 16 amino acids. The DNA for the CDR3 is TGTGCCAGTAGGACAGGGTCGCGGGCTTTTAGGCAGCCCCAGCATTTT. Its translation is CASRTGSRAFRQPQHF.

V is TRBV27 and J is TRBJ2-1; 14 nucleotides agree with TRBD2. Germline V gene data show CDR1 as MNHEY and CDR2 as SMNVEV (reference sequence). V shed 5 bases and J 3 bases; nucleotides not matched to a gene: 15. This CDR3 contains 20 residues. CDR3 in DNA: TGTGCCAGCAGTCCCCTCCTTAAGGGACTAGCGGGAGTGGTCTACAATGAGCAGTTCTTC. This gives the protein CASSPLLKGLAGVVYNEQFF.

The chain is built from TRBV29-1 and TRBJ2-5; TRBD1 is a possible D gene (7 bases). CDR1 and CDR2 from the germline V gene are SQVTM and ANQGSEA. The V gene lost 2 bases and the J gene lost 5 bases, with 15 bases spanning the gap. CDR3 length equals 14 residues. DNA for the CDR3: TGCAGCGTTGAATTTTCAGGGGGGTCCGAGACCCAGTACTTC. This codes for CSVEFSGGSETQYF.

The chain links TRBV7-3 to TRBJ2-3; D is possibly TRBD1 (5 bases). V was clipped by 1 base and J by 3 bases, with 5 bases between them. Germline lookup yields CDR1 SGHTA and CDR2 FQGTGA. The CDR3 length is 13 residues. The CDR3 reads CASSLKGTDTQYF. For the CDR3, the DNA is TGTGCCAGCAGCTTAAAGGGGACAGATACGCAGTATTTT.

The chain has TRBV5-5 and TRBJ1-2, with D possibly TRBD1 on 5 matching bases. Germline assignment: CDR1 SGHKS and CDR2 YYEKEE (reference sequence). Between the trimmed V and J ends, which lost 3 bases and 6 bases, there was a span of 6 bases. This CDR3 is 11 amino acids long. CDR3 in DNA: TGTGCCAGCAGCTCGGGGGATGGCTACACCTTC. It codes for CASSSGDGYTF.

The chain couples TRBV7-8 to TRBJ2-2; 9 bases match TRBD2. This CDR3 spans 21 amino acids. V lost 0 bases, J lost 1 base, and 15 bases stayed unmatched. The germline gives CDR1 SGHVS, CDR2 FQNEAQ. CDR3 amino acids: CASSLANLPSGTSLNTGELFF. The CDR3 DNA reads TGTGCCAGCAGCTTAGCAAATTTACCGTCCGGGACTAGCTTGAACACCGGGGAGCTGTTTTTT.

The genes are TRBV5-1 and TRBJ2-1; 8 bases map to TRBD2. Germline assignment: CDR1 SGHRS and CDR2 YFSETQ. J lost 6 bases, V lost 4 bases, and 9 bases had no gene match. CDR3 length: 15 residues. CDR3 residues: CASSALTGRANEQFF. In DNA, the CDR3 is TGCGCCAGCAGCGCTCTCACCGGGAGGGCCAATGAGCAGTTCTTC.

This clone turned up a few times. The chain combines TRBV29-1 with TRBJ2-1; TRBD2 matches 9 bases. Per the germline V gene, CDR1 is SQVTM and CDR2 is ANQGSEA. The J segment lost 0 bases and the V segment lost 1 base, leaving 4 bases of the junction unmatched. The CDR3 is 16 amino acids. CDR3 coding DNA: TGCAGCGTTGAAGGGCTAGCGGGATCCTCCTACAATGAGCAGTTCTTC. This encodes CSVEGLAGSSYNEQFF.

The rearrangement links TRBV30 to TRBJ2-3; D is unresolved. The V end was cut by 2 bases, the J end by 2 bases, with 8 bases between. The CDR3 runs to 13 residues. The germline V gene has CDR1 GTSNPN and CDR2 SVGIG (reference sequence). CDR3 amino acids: CAWSPSPTDTQYF. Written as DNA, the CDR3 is TGTGCCTGGAGTCCTTCCCCCACAGATACGCAGTATTTT.

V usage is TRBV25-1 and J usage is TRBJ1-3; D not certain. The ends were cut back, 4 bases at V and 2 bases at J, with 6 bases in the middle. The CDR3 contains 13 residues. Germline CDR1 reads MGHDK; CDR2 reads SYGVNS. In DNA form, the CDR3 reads TGTGCCAGCAGTGTTACAGCTGGAAACACCATATATTTT. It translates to CASSVTAGNTIYF.

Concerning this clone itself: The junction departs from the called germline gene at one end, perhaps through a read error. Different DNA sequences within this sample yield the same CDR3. The CDR3 DNA reads as TGTGCCAGCAGCTCGGGGACAGGGACCTGGGGCTACACCTTT. This translates into CASSSGTGTWGYTF. The V call is TRBV7-2, the J call TRBJ1-2; 9 nucleotides match TRBD1. The CDR3 covers 14 residues. From germline, CDR1 is SGHTA and CDR2 FQGNSA.

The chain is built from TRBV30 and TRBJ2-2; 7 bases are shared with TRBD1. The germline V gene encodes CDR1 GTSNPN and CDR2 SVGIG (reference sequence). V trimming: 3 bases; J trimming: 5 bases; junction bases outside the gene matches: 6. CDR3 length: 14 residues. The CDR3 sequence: CAWRMTGSTGELFF. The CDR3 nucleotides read TGTGCCTGGAGGATGACAGGGTCAACCGGGGAGCTGTTTTTT.

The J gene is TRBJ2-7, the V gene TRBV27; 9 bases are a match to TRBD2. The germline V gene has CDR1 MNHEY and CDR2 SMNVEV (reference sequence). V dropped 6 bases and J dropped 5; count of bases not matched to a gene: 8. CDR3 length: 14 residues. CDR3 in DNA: TGTGCCAGCAGCCTAACGGCGGGAGGGGACGAGCAGTACTTC. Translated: CASSLTAGGDEQYF.

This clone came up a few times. Here the CDR3 reads CASTRTGDREEQYF. The DNA for the CDR3 is TGCGCCAGCACAAGGACAGGGGATCGAGAGGAGCAGTACTTC. The chain uses TRBV5-1 and TRBJ2-7; 9 nucleotides match TRBD1. CDR1 is SGHRS, CDR2 YFSETQ, per germline. There are 14 residues in the CDR3. V shed 6 bases and J 7 bases; nucleotides not matched to a gene: 11. Combining the CDR3 with reference TRBV5-1 and TRBJ2-7 gives the whole variable domain KAGVTQTPRYLIKTRGQQVTLSCSPISGHRSVSWYQQTPGQGLQFLFEYFSETQRNKGNFPGRFSGRQFSNSRSEMNVSTLELGDSALYLCASTRTGDREEQYFGPGTRLTVT.

The DNA of the CDR3 is TGTGCCAGCAACCCAACTAGCGTAGGTGAGCAGTTCTTC. This encodes CASNPTSVGEQFF. The V gene is TRBV7-2, the J gene TRBJ2-1, with 7 nucleotides matching TRBD2. The length of the CDR3 is 13 residues. Per the germline V gene, CDR1 is SGHTA and CDR2 is FQGNSA. Trimming at V came to 7 bases and at J to 9 bases, leaving 9 bases not matched to a gene.

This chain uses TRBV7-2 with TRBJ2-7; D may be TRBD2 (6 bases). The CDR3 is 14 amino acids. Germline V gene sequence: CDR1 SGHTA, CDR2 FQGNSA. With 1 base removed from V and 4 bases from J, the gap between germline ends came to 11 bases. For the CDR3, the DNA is TGTGCCAGCAGCTTAGACGGGAGCGGGTACGAGCAGTACTTC. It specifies CASSLDGSGYEQYF.

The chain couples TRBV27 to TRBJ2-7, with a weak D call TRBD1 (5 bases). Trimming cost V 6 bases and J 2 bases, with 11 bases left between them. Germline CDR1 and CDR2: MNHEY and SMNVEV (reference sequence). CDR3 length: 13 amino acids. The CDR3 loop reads CASRTQVTYEQYF. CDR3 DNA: TGTGCCAGCAGGACACAGGTTACCTACGAGCAGTACTTC.

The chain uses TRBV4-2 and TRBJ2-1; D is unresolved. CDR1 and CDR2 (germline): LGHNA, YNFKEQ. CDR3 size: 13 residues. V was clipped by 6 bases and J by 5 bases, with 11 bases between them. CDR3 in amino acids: CASSPGSDNEQFF. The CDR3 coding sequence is TGTGCCAGCAGTCCTGGTAGTGACAATGAGCAGTTCTTC.

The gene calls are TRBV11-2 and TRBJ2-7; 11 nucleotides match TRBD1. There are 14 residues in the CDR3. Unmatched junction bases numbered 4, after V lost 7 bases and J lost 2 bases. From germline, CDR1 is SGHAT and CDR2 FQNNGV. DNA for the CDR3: TGTGCCAGCAACCCGGGACAGGGGGCCTACGAGCAGTACTTC. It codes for CASNPGQGAYEQYF.

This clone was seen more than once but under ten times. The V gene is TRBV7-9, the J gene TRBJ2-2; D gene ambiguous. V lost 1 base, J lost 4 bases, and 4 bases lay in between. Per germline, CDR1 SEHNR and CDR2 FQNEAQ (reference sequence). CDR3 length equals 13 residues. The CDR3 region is CASSLDTTGELFF. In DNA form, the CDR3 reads TGTGCCAGCAGCTTAGACACCACCGGGGAGCTGTTTTTT. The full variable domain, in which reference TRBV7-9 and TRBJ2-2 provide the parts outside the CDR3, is DTGVSQNPRHKITKRGQNVTFRCDPISEHNRLYWYRQTLGQGPEFLTYFQNEAQLEKSRLLSDRFSAERPKGSFSTLEIQRTEQGDSAMYLCASSLDTTGELFFGEGSRLTVL.

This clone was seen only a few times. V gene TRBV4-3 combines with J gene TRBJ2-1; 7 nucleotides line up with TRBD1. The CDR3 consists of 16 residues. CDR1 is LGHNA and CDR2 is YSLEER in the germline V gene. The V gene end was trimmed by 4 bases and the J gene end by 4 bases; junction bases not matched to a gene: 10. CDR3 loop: CASSLTWTGSYNEQFF. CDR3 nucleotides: TGCGCCAGCAGCCTAACCTGGACAGGCAGTTACAATGAGCAGTTCTTC.

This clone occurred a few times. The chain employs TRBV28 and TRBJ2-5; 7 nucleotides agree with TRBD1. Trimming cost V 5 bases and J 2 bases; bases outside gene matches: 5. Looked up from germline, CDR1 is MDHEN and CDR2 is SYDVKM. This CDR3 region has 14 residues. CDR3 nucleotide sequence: TGTGCCAGCAGTCTGGGACAGAAACAAGAGACCCAGTACTTC. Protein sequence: CASSLGQKQETQYF.

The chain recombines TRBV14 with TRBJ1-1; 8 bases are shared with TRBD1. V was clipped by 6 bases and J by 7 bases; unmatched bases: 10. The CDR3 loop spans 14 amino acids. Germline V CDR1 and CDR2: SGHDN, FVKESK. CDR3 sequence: CASSITRGLGEAFF. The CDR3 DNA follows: TGTGCCAGCAGTATCACCAGGGGGCTCGGTGAAGCTTTCTTT.

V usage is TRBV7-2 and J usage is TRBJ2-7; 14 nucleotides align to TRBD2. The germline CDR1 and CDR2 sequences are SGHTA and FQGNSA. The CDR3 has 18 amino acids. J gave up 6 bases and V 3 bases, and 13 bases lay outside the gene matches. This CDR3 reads CASSLEKGLAGERVEQYF. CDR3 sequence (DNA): TGTGCCAGCAGCTTGGAGAAGGGACTAGCGGGAGAACGAGTCGAGCAGTACTTC.

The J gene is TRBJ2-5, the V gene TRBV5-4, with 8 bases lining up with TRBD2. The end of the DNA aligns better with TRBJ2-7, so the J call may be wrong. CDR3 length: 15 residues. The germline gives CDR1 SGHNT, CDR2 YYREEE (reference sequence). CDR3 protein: CASSLQSSGSTEQYF. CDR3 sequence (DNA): TGTGCCAGCAGCTTGCAGTCCAGCGGGAGTACCGAGCAGTACTTC.